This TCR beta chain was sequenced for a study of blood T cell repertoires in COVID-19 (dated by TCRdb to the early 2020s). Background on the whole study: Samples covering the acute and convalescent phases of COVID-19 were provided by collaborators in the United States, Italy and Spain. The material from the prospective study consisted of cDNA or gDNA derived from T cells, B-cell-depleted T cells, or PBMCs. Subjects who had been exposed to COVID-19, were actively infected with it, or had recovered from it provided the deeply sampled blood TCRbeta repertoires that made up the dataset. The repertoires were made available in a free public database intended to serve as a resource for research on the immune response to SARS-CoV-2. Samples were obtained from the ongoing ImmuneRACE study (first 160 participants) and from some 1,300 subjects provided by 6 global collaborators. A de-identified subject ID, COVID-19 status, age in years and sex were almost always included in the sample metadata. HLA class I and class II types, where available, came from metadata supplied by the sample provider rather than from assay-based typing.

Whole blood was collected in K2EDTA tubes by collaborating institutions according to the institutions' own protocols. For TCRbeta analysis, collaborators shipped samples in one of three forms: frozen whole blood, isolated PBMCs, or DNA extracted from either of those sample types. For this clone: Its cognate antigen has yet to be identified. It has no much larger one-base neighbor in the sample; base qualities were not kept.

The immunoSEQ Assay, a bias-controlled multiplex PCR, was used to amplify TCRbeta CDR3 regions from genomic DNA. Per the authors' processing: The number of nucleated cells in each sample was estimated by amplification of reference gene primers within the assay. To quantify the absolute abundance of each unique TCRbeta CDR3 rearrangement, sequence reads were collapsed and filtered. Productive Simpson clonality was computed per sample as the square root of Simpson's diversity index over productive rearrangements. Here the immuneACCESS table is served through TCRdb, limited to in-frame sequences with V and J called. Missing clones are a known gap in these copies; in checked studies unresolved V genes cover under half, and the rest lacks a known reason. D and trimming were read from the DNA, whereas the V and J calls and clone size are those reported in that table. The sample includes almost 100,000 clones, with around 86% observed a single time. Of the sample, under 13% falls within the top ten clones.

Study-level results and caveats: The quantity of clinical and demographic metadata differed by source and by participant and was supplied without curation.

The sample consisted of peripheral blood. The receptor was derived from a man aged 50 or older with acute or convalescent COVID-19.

The CDR3 loop reads CASSFAPQGMNTEAFF. The DNA sequence follows: TGTGCCAGCAGCTTTGCCCCCCAGGGTATGAACACTGAAGCTTTCTTT. The chain couples TRBV7-3 to TRBJ1-1; the D segment could be TRBD1, given 5 matching bases. The CDR3 holds 16 amino acids from the cysteine to the phenylalanine. The retained sequence is limited to the CDR3, 48 bases, with the frame set at the first base. Trimming takes 3 bases from V and 0 bases from J, and the germline ends sit 14 bases apart. According to the germline V gene, CDR1 reads SGHTA and CDR2 reads FQGTGA.